Described below is a single T cell receptor (beta chain) sequence and its context. Its specific antigen is unknown. No clone much larger than this one lies a single base away; base qualities are absent. Receptors were amplified or captured by the immunoSEQ multiplex PCR assay. TCRdb retrieved this table from immuneACCESS and kept in-frame rearrangements only. Not all clones are present; in checked studies, unresolved V genes account for under half, and no reason is known for the remainder. Across this sample there are about 100,000 clones, with about nine tenths seen only once. Around 0.76% of the sample is in the top ten clones. These data belong to a study of T cell changes during pregnancy in multiple sclerosis (dated by TCRdb to about 2019). A note on the overall study: The study looked at changes in the T cell repertoire across pregnancy in women with multiple sclerosis.

Deletion took 1 base off V and 7 bases off J, with a span of 16 bases between the germline ends. CDR1 SGHNT and CDR2 YENEEA were looked up in the germline V gene. Spanning cysteine to phenylalanine, the CDR3 consists of 16 amino acids. CDR3 DNA is the only sequence kept; it has 48 bases, read in frame from the first base. Sequencing was performed on peripheral blood, taken in the second trimester of pregnancy. This sequence originates from a female donor in good health, enrolled as a control in a pregnancy study. This chain joins TRBV11-3 to TRBJ2-2; a tentative D call is TRBD2 (6 bases match). The CDR3 is CASSLGPQGRIGELFF. Here is the DNA: TGTGCCAGCAGCTTAGGCCCCCAAGGGAGGATCGGGGAGCTGTTTTTT.